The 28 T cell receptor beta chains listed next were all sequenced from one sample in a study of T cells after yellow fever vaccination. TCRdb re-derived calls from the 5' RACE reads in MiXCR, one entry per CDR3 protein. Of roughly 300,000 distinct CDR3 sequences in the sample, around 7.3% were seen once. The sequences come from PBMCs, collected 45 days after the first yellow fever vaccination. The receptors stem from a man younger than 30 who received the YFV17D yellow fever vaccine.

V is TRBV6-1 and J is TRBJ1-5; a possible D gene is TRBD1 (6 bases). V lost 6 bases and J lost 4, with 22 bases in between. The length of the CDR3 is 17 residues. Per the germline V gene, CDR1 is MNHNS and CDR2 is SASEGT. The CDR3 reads CASRFTAGGLGNQPQHF. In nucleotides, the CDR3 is TGTGCCAGCAGATTCACGGCTGGGGGGCTGGGTAATCAGCCCCAGCATTTT.

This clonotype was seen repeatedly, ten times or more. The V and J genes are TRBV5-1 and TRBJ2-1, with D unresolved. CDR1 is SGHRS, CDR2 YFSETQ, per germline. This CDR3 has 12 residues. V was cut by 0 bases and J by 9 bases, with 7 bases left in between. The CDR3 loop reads CASSLVEPEQFF. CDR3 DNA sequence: TGCGCCAGCAGCTTGGTGGAACCTGAGCAGTTCTTC.

CDR3 nucleotide sequence: TGCGCCAGCAGCCAACCGGTCCTCTCTGGAAACACCATATATTTT. This sequence encodes CASSQPVLSGNTIYF. The chain couples TRBV4-1 to TRBJ1-3; no clear D gene. V was cut by 2 bases and J by 0 bases, with 8 bases left in between. Per the germline V gene, CDR1 is MGHRA and CDR2 is YSYEKL. The CDR3 has 15 amino acids.

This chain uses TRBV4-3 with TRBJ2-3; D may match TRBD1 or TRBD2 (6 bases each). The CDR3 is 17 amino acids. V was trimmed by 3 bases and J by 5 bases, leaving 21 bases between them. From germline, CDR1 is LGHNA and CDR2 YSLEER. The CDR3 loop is CASSHVSGEVAVDTQYF. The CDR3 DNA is TGCGCCAGCAGCCATGTTTCAGGGGAGGTTGCCGTAGATACGCAGTATTTT.

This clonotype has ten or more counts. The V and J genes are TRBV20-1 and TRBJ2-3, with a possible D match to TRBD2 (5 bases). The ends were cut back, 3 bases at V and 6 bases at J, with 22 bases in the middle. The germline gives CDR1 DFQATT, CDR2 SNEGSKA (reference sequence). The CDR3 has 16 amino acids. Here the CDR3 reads CSARGFLANSSDTQYF. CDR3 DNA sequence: TGCAGTGCTAGGGGCTTTCTAGCAAATAGCTCCGATACGCAGTATTTT.

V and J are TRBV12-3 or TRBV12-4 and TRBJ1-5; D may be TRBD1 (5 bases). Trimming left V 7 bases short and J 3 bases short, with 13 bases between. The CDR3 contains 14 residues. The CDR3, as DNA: TGTGCCAGCAATACTCAGGGACCCAATCAGCCCCAGCATTTT. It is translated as CASNTQGPNQPQHF.

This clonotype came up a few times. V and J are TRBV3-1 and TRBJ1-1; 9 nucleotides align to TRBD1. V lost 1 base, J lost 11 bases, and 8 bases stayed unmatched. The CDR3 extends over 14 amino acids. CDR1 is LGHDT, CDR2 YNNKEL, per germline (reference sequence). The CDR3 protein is CASSQGVQGAKAFF. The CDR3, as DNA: TGTGCCAGCAGCCAAGGAGTACAGGGGGCGAAGGCTTTCTTT.

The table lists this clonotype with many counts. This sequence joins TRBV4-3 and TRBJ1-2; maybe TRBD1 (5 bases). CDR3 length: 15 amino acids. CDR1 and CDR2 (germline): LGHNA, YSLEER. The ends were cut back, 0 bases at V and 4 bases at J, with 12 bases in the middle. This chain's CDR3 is CASSQDWGRSYGYTF. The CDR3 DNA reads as TGCGCCAGCAGCCAAGATTGGGGCAGGAGCTATGGCTACACCTTC.

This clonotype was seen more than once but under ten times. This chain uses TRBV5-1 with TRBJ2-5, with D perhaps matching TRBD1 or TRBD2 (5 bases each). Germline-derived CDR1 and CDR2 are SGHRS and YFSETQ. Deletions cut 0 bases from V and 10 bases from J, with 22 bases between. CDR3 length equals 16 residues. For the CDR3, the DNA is TGCGCCAGCAGCTTGGTTCCCGGGACGGTCGAGGAAGGCCAGTACTTC. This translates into CASSLVPGTVEEGQYF.

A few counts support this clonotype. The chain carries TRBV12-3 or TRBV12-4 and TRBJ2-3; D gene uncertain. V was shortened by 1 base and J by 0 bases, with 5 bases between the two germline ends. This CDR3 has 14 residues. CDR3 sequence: CASSLVESTDTQYF. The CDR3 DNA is TGTGCCAGCAGTTTAGTAGAGAGCACAGATACGCAGTATTTT.

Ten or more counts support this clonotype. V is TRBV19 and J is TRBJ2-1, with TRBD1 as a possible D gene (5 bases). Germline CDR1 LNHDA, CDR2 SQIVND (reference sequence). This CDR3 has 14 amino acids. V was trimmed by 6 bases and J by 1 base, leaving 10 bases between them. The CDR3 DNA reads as TGTGCCAGTAGGAGGAAGGGGTCCTACAATGAGCAGTTCTTC. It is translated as CASRRKGSYNEQFF.

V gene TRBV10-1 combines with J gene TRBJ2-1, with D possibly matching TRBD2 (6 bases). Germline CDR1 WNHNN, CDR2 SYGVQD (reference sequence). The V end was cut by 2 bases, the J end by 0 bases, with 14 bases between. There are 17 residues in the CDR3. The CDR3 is CASSESIAASSYNEQFF. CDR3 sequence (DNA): TGCGCCAGCAGTGAGAGTATAGCGGCGAGCTCCTACAATGAGCAGTTCTTC.

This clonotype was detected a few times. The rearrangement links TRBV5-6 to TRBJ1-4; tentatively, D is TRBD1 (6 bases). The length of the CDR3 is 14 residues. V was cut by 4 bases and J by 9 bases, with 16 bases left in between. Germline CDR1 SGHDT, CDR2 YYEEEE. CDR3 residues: CASSPGRGSKKLFF. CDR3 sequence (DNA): TGTGCCAGCAGCCCGGGCAGGGGATCGAAAAAACTGTTTTTT.

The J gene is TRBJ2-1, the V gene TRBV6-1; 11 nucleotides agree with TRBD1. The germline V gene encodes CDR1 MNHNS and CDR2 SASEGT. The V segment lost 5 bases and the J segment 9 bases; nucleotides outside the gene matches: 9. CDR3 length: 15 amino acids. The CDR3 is CASSTDRGLYGEQFF. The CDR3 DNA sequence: TGTGCCAGCAGTACGGACAGGGGGCTATATGGTGAGCAGTTCTTC.

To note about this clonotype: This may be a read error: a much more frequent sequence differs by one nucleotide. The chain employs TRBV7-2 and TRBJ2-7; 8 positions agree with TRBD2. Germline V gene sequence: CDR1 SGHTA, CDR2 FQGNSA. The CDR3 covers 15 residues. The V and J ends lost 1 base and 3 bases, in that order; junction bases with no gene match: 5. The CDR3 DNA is TGTGCCAGCAGCTTAGTAGCGGGATCCCTCTACGAGCAGTACTTC. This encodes CASSLVAGSLYEQYF.

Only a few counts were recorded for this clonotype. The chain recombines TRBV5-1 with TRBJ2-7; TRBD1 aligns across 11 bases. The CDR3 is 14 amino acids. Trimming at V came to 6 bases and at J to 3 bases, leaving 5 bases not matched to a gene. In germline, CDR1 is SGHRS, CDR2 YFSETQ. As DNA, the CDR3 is TGCGCCAGCACCCGGACAGGGGGCTTCTACGAGCAGTACTTC. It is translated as CASTRTGGFYEQYF. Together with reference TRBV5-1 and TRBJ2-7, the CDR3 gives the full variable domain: KAGVTQTPRYLIKTRGQQVTLSCSPISGHRSVSWYQQTPGQGLQFLFEYFSETQRNKGNFPGRFSGRQFSNSRSEMNVSTLELGDSALYLCASTRTGGFYEQYFGPGTRLTVT.

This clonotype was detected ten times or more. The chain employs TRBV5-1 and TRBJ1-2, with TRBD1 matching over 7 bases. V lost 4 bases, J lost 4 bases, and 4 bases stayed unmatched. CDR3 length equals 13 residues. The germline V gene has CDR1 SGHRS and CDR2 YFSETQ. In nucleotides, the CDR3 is TGCGCCAGCAGCCCTGGACAGGTCTATGGCTACACCTTC. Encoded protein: CASSPGQVYGYTF.

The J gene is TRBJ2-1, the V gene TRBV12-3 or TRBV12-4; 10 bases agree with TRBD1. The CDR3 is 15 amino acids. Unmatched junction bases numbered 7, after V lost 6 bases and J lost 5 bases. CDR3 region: CASSKPGTGDNEQFF. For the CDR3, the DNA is TGTGCCAGCAGCAAACCGGGGACAGGGGACAATGAGCAGTTCTTC.

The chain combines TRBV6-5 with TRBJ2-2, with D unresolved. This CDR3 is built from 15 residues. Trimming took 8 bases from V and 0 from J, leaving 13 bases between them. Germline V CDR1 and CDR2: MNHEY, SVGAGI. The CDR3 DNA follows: TGTGCCAGCGTTTTTTGGGGAACGAACACCGGGGAGCTGTTTTTT. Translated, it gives CASVFWGTNTGELFF.

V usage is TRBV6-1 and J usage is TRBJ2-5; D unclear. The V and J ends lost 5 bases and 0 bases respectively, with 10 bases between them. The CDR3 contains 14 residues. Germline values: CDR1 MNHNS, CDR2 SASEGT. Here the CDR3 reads CASSRSKDQETQYF. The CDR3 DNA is TGTGCCAGCAGTCGCAGTAAGGACCAAGAGACCCAGTACTTC.

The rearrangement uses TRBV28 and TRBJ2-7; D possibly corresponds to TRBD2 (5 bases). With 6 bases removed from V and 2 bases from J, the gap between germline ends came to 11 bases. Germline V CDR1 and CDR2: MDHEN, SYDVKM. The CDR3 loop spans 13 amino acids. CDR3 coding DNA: TGTGCCAGCAGCCGCCCCGGGGCCTACGAGCAGTACGTC. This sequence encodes CASSRPGAYEQYV.

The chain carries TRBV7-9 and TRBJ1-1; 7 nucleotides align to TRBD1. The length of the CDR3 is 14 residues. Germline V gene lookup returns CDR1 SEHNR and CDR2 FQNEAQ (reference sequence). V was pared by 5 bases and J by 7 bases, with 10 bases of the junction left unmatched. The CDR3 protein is CASSRPGGEGEAFF. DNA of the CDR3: TGTGCCAGCAGCCGCCCAGGGGGGGAGGGTGAAGCTTTCTTT.

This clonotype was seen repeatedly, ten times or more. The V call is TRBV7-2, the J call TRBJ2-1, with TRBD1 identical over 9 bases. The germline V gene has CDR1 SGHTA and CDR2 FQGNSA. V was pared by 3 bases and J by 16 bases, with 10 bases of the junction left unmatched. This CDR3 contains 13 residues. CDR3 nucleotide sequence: TGTGCCAGCAGCTTGAATGGCCGGGACAGGGAATTCTTC. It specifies CASSLNGRDREFF. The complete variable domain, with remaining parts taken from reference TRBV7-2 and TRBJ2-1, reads GAGVSQSPSNKVTEKGKDVELRCDPISGHTALYWYRQSLGQGLEFLIYFQGNSAPDKSGLPSDRFSAERTGGSVSTLTIQRTQQEDSAVYLCASSLNGRDREFFGPGTRLTVL.

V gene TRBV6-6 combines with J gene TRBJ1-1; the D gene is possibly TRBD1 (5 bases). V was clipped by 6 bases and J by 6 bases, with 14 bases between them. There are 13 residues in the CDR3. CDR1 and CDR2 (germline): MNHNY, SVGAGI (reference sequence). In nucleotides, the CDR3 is TGTGCCAGCAGCTCCGCCAGGGCCTCTGAAGCTTTCTTT. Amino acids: CASSSARASEAFF.

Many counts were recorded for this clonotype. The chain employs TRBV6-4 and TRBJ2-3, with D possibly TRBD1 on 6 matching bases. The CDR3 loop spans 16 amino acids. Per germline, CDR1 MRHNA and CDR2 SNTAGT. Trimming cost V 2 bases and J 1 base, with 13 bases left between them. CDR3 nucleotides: TGTGCCAGCAGTGACAAAACAGGGAGCGGCACAGATACGCAGTATTTT. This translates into CASSDKTGSGTDTQYF.

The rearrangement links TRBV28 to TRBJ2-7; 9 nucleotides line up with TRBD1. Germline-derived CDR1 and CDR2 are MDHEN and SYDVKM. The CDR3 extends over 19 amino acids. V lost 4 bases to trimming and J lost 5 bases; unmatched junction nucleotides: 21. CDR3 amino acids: CASSSYKVRGTGFSDEQYV. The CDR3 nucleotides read TGTGCCAGCAGTTCCTACAAGGTCCGGGGGACAGGGTTTTCGGACGAGCAGTACGTC.

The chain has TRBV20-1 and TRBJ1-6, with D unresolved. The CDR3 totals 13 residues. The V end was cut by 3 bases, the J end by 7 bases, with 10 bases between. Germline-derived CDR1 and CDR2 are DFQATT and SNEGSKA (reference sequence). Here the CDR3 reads CSASPGMNSPLHF. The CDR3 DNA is TGCAGTGCTAGCCCGGGGATGAATTCACCCCTCCACTTT.

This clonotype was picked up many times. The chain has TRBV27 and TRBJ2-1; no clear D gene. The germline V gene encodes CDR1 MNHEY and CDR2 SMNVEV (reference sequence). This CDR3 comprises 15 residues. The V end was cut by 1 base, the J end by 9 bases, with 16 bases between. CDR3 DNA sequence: TGTGCCAGCAGTTTATTGGCGCCCAAATGGGGTGAGCAGTTCTTC. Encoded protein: CASSLLAPKWGEQFF.